This entry lists 5 T cell receptor beta chains sequenced from one sample in a study of T cells in tuberculosis. Libraries were prepared by immunoSEQ multiplex PCR; TCRdb keeps only in-frame clonotypes and omits some of them. The table has roughly 30,000 clones, roughly 82% seen once. Time point specified: new active TB diagnosis, blood taken before or within 7 days of starting treatment. The sample consisted of PBMCs, taken at tuberculosis diagnosis. These receptors all stem from an adult with tuberculosis.

This clone came up a few times. This chain joins TRBV5-1 and TRBJ1-2, with 7 bases identical to TRBD1. The CDR3 consists of 14 residues. Germline CDR1 SGHRS, CDR2 YFSETQ. The V segment lost 4 bases and the J segment 2 bases; nucleotides outside the gene matches: 5. The CDR3 bases are TGCGCCAGCAGCCAACTACAGGGGAACTATGGCTACACCTTC. Its translation: CASSQLQGNYGYTF.

This sequence joins TRBV27 and TRBJ1-4; D call uncertain. The CDR3 is made up of 14 amino acids. CDR1 and CDR2 (germline): MNHEY, SMNVEV (reference sequence). V shed 5 bases and J shed 8 bases, with 15 bases lying between them. CDR3 coding DNA: TGTGCCAGCAGTCTTCGGGCGGGAGCGGAAAAACTGTTTTTT. It yields the protein CASSLRAGAEKLFF.

This chain joins TRBV9 and TRBJ2-2; TRBD1 agrees at 10 bases. V shed 3 bases and J 7 bases; nucleotides not matched to a gene: 6. Germline CDR1 SGDLS, CDR2 YYNGEE. This CDR3 spans 15 amino acids. CDR3 nucleotides: TGTGCCAGCAGCGAGGGACAGGGGAACCTCGGGGAGCTGTTTTTT. The encoded protein is CASSEGQGNLGELFF.

The J gene is TRBJ1-2, the V gene TRBV29-1; the D gene is possibly TRBD1 (6 bases). V lost 1 base, J lost 5 bases, and 11 bases lay in between. Germline loops: CDR1 SQVTM, CDR2 ANQGSEA. CDR3 length: 13 amino acids. In DNA, the CDR3 is TGCAGCGTTGAAGGAGGGGGGGGGTATGGCTACACCTTC. Amino acid sequence: CSVEGGGGYGYTF.

The rearrangement links TRBV11-2 to TRBJ1-1; D is unresolved. The CDR3 sequence is 14 residues long. The V end lost 1 base, the J end lost 0 bases, and 6 bases lay between the germline ends. Germline V gives CDR1 SGHAT, CDR2 FQNNGV. The CDR3, as DNA: TGTGCCAGCAGCTTAGGAGTCCTGAACACTGAAGCTTTCTTT. It is translated as CASSLGVLNTEAFF.